One sample yielded the 32 T cell receptor beta chains listed below, sequenced in a study of cytomegalovirus exposure and HLA in healthy donors. 13 Jbeta primers and 60 Vbeta primers were used for the PCR. The method was immunoSEQ multiplex PCR; TCRdb's version includes in-frame clones alone and lacks a portion of them. This repertoire comprises about 130,000 clones; its ten largest clones make up 1.5% to 2%. Sequencing used PBMCs. The receptor set was obtained from a man between 18 and 29 years old in good health and CMV-seronegative.

The chain recombines TRBV2 with TRBJ1-5, with 10 bases identical to TRBD1. This CDR3 comprises 15 residues. Germline assignment: CDR1 SNHLY and CDR2 FYNNEI. Losses at the gene ends were 8 bases for V and 7 bases for J; bases not matched to a gene: 11. CDR3 sequence reads: CASGGDRGIDQPQHF. In DNA, the CDR3 is TGTGCCAGCGGGGGGGACAGGGGCATAGACCAGCCCCAGCATTTT.

The J gene is TRBJ2-7, the V gene TRBV4-3; tentatively, D is TRBD1 (6 bases). CDR3 length: 16 residues. The germline V gene has CDR1 LGHNA and CDR2 YSLEER. V gave up 0 bases and J gave up 6 bases, with 18 bases separating them. The CDR3 loop is CASSQDLLGTGSEQYF. CDR3 DNA sequence: TGCGCCAGCAGCCAAGATTTGTTAGGAACAGGGAGCGAGCAGTACTTC.

This rearrangement joins TRBV29-1 to TRBJ2-5; D not certain. CDR3 length: 13 amino acids. CDR1 SQVTM and CDR2 ANQGSEA come from the germline V gene. The ends were cut back, 4 bases at V and 1 base at J, with 10 bases in the middle. As DNA, the CDR3 is TGCAGCGTTGTTTTGTCTATCCAAGAGACCCAGTACTTC. Amino acids: CSVVLSIQETQYF.

The chain links TRBV6-6 to TRBJ2-5, with D maybe TRBD2 (7 bases). Germline-derived CDR1 and CDR2 are MNHNY and SVGAGI (reference sequence). The V gene lost 5 bases and the J gene lost 6 bases, with 19 bases spanning the gap. The length of the CDR3 is 15 residues. Here the CDR3 DNA reads TGTGCCAGCAGTCCGACTGTGGGGGGGCAAAAGACCCAGTACTTC. Translating it yields CASSPTVGGQKTQYF.

V and J are TRBV6-5 and TRBJ2-7; TRBD2 matches 7 bases. Per the germline V gene, CDR1 is MNHEY and CDR2 is SVGAGI. Unmatched junction bases numbered 3, after V lost 1 base and J lost 0 bases. This CDR3 is built from 15 residues. DNA of the CDR3: TGTGCCAGCAGTTACTGGGGCGGGAGCTCCTACGAGCAGTACTTC. Protein sequence: CASSYWGGSSYEQYF.

V usage is TRBV5-6 and J usage is TRBJ1-2; no firm D call. The CDR3 extends over 16 amino acids. V lost 0 bases, J lost 4 bases, and 16 bases lay in between. CDR1 SGHDT and CDR2 YYEEEE come from the germline V gene. For the CDR3, the DNA is TGTGCCAGCAGCTTGGTTCAGTCTTCAGGTTCCTATGGCTACACCTTC. Translating gives CASSLVQSSGSYGYTF.

This chain joins TRBV11-3 and TRBJ2-3; 8 nucleotides agree with TRBD2. Germline V gene sequence: CDR1 SGHNT, CDR2 YENEEA. This CDR3 is 17 amino acids long. After removal of 5 bases from V and 3 bases from J, the junction contained 13 bases not matched to a gene. CDR3 loop: CASSPGRERGSTDTQYF. The CDR3 DNA reads as TGTGCCAGCAGCCCCGGGAGGGAGCGGGGGAGTACAGATACGCAGTATTTT.

V usage is TRBV7-9 and J usage is TRBJ1-3; no clear D. Germline values: CDR1 SEHNR, CDR2 FQNEAQ (reference sequence). The CDR3 has 14 residues. V was cut by 4 bases and J by 0 bases, with 7 bases left in between. This CDR3 reads CASSSGGSGNTIYF. The DNA for the CDR3 is TGTGCCAGCAGCTCAGGAGGCTCTGGAAACACCATATATTTT.

This chain connects TRBV11-2 to TRBJ1-2; maybe TRBD1 (6 bases). Trimming shortened V by 3 bases and J by 3 bases, and 11 bases separated the two germline ends. Germline V gives CDR1 SGHAT, CDR2 FQNNGV. The CDR3 covers 14 residues. DNA for the CDR3: TGTGCCAGCAGCTTCAACAGGGTTGACTATGGCTACACCTTC. Translated: CASSFNRVDYGYTF.

The chain uses TRBV5-4 and TRBJ2-5; perhaps TRBD2 as D (6 bases). Looked up from germline, CDR1 is SGHNT and CDR2 is YYREEE (reference sequence). Trimming cost V 4 bases and J 1 base, with 11 bases left between them. The CDR3 loop spans 14 amino acids. This chain's CDR3 is CASSPGVFQETQYF. The CDR3 nucleotides read TGTGCCAGCAGCCCGGGGGTCTTCCAAGAGACCCAGTACTTC.

The gene calls are TRBV5-1 and TRBJ2-5, with D possibly matching TRBD2 (5 bases). Trimming pared 0 bases from V and 0 bases from J, leaving 21 bases between. The V gene's germline CDR1 is SGHRS and CDR2 YFSETQ. This CDR3 has 19 residues. In nucleotides, the CDR3 is TGCGCCAGCAGCTTGGGACCCATGGGTGCCGGGATGTACCAAGAGACCCAGTACTTC. This encodes CASSLGPMGAGMYQETQYF.

The chain recombines TRBV19 with TRBJ2-7; 8 nucleotides align to TRBD1. CDR1 and CDR2 from the germline V gene are LNHDA and SQIVND (reference sequence). V lost 6 bases and J lost 4; bases outside the gene matches: 17. The CDR3 totals 17 residues. The CDR3 DNA is TGTGCCAGTAGCCGAAAGGGACAGGCTGCCAGGAATTACGAGCAGTACTTC. Translating gives CASSRKGQAARNYEQYF.

The chain carries TRBV30 and TRBJ2-4; 8 bases map to TRBD2. Trimming took 2 bases from V and 3 from J; bases not matched to a gene: 9. The germline V gene encodes CDR1 GTSNPN and CDR2 SVGIG (reference sequence). This CDR3 has 16 amino acids. The CDR3 nucleotides are TGTGCCTGGAGTACCGGGGGGGCCAGGGGCAAAAACATTCAGTACTTC. Amino acid sequence: CAWSTGGARGKNIQYF.

The J gene is TRBJ2-1, the V gene TRBV10-3; 10 bases align to TRBD1. The CDR3 loop spans 13 amino acids. Germline values: CDR1 ENHRY, CDR2 SYGVKD. V was clipped by 4 bases and J by 7 bases; unmatched bases: 1. In DNA form, the CDR3 reads TGTGCCATCAGTGGGACAGGGGGAAATGAGCAGTTCTTC. This encodes CAISGTGGNEQFF.

The rearrangement links TRBV7-9 to TRBJ2-3; 7 bases fit TRBD2. The CDR3 length is 13 residues. Looked up from germline, CDR1 is SEHNR and CDR2 is FQNEAQ (reference sequence). V was clipped by 5 bases and J by 5 bases; unmatched bases: 4. CDR3 nucleotides: TGTGCCAGCAGCGGGAGGGTTAGAGATACGCAGTATTTT. It yields the protein CASSGRVRDTQYF.

The rearrangement links TRBV2 to TRBJ2-5, with no clear D. V dropped 8 bases and J dropped 5 bases, with 12 bases sitting between them. The CDR3 sequence is 12 residues long. Germline V gene data show CDR1 as SNHLY and CDR2 as FYNNEI. As DNA, the CDR3 is TGTGCCAGCGGTACGGTACCGGAGACCCAGTACTTC. The encoded protein is CASGTVPETQYF.

The chain couples TRBV28 to TRBJ2-7, with 7 bases lining up with TRBD1. The J segment lost 0 bases and the V segment lost 6 bases, leaving 8 bases of the junction unmatched. The CDR3 length is 15 residues. The germline V gene encodes CDR1 MDHEN and CDR2 SYDVKM. CDR3 coding DNA: TGTGCCAGCAGCCTACAGGGGCGGAGCTCCTACGAGCAGTACTTC. Protein sequence: CASSLQGRSSYEQYF.

This chain links TRBV7-3 with TRBJ2-2; weak D call: TRBD1 (5 bases). Deletions cut 2 bases from V and 7 bases from J, with 17 bases between. Germline CDR1 is SGHTA and CDR2 is FQGTGA. The CDR3 is made up of 16 amino acids. The CDR3 loop is CASSLLGDGQVGELFF. For the CDR3, the DNA is TGTGCCAGCAGCTTATTAGGGGATGGGCAGGTCGGGGAGCTGTTTTTT.

The CDR3 DNA is TGTGCCAGCAGCGTAGGGACTAGCGGAGAGACCCAGTACTTC. This encodes CASSVGTSGETQYF. The V call is TRBV9, the J call TRBJ2-5, with TRBD2 identical over 10 bases. CDR3 length equals 14 residues. Germline loops: CDR1 SGDLS, CDR2 YYNGEE. The ends lost 0 bases at V and 4 bases at J; junction bases unmatched: 0.

This chain joins TRBV5-4 and TRBJ2-7; 13 bases match TRBD2. This CDR3 is 15 amino acids long. Germline V gene data show CDR1 as SGHNT and CDR2 as YYREEE (reference sequence). J lost 2 bases, V lost 4 bases, and 3 bases had no gene match. CDR3 sequence: CASSAGLAGAYEQYF. The DNA of the CDR3 is TGTGCCAGCAGCGCCGGACTAGCGGGAGCCTACGAGCAGTACTTC.

The genes are TRBV6-5 and TRBJ2-7; D perhaps matches TRBD1 (6 bases). This CDR3 is built from 15 residues. The V and J ends lost 4 bases and 0 bases respectively, with 13 bases between them. The V gene's germline CDR1 is MNHEY and CDR2 SVGAGI. In DNA, the CDR3 is TGTGCCAGCAGTTCGAGGACAGTAAACTCCTACGAGCAGTACTTC. Translation: CASSSRTVNSYEQYF.

The chain carries TRBV4-3 and TRBJ1-1; D possibly corresponds to TRBD1 (6 bases). This CDR3 is 12 amino acids long. The ends were cut back, 2 bases at V and 8 bases at J, with 9 bases in the middle. The germline V gene has CDR1 LGHNA and CDR2 YSLEER. Here the CDR3 reads CASSQTGQEAFF. CDR3 DNA sequence: TGCGCCAGCAGCCAAACGGGACAAGAAGCTTTCTTT.

V gene TRBV27 combines with J gene TRBJ2-7; maybe TRBD1 (5 bases). The V end was cut by 6 bases, the J end by 4 bases, with 10 bases between. CDR3 length: 12 residues. Germline V lookup: CDR1 MNHEY, CDR2 SMNVEV (reference sequence). Here the CDR3 reads CASRGQWYEQYF. The CDR3 coding sequence is TGTGCCAGCAGGGGGCAGTGGTACGAGCAGTACTTC.

This rearrangement joins TRBV7-9 to TRBJ1-5; TRBD1 matches 9 bases. The CDR3 runs 14 residues. With 9 bases clipped from V and 6 bases from J, the junction kept 9 bases outside the gene matches. The germline V gene encodes CDR1 SEHNR and CDR2 FQNEAQ (reference sequence). CDR3 residues: CASTTGGGSQPQHF. DNA for the CDR3: TGTGCCAGTACGACAGGGGGGGGGAGTCAGCCCCAGCATTTT.

CDR3 nucleotide sequence: TGTGCCAGCAGCCAATTCGACAGGGGGTTTGGAAACACCATATATTTT. Protein: CASSQFDRGFGNTIYF. The J gene is TRBJ1-3, the V gene TRBV7-8; 9 bases align to TRBD1. Germline V lookup: CDR1 SGHVS, CDR2 FQNEAQ. V shed 5 bases and J 3 bases; nucleotides not matched to a gene: 8. This CDR3 is 16 amino acids long.

The V and J genes are TRBV25-1 and TRBJ2-3; 9 positions agree with TRBD2. This CDR3 has 16 residues. The germline CDR1 and CDR2 sequences are MGHDK and SYGVNS. V shed 3 bases, J shed 0 bases, and the junction held 4 bases outside the gene matches. CDR3 residues: CASSDRLAGSTDTQYF. Here the CDR3 DNA reads TGTGCCAGCAGTGACCGTCTAGCGGGGAGCACAGATACGCAGTATTTT.

This chain uses TRBV7-3 with TRBJ2-5; D perhaps matches TRBD2 (7 bases). CDR1 and CDR2 from the germline V gene are SGHTA and FQGTGA. This CDR3 region has 16 residues. V was clipped by 3 bases and J by 2 bases, with 16 bases between them. The CDR3 region is CASSFAAGAGQETQYF. CDR3 DNA sequence: TGTGCCAGCAGCTTCGCGGCGGGGGCGGGACAAGAGACCCAGTACTTC.

Regarding this clone: Other DNA sequences in this sample translate to the same CDR3. In DNA, the CDR3 is TGTGCCAGCAGTTTTCGGGGTAGTGGCTACACCTTC. The encoded protein is CASSFRGSGYTF. The chain combines TRBV28 with TRBJ1-2; no definite D call. The germline V and J ends were trimmed by 3 bases and 7 bases, with 9 bases remaining between them. Germline values: CDR1 MDHEN, CDR2 SYDVKM. The CDR3 is made up of 12 amino acids.

The V call is TRBV6-1, the J call TRBJ2-5; 13 nucleotides line up with TRBD2. The CDR3 is 17 residues long. Germline lookup yields CDR1 MNHNS and CDR2 SASEGT. The ends lost 4 bases at V and 4 bases at J; junction bases unmatched: 9. CDR3 in DNA: TGTGCCAGCAGTGGATGGACTAGCGGGAGTCAGAGAGAGACCCAGTACTTC. Its protein is CASSGWTSGSQRETQYF.

V is TRBV29-1 and J is TRBJ2-7; 12 bases fit TRBD1. The germline V gene encodes CDR1 SQVTM and CDR2 ANQGSEA. Trimming took 4 bases from V and 6 from J; bases not matched to a gene: 4. The CDR3 runs 13 residues. The CDR3 DNA reads as TGCAGCGTTGGGGGGACAGGGGGCGCCGAGCAGTACTTC. Amino acids: CSVGGTGGAEQYF.

The chain employs TRBV29-1 and TRBJ2-3; tentative D call: TRBD2 (5 bases). The germline V gene has CDR1 SQVTM and CDR2 ANQGSEA. Trimming left V 3 bases short and J 2 bases short, with 9 bases between. This CDR3 is built from 13 residues. The CDR3 loop reads CSVDSGITDTQYF. The CDR3, as DNA: TGCAGCGTTGACTCCGGGATCACAGATACGCAGTATTTT.

V is TRBV4-3 and J is TRBJ2-3; 9 positions agree with TRBD1. The CDR3 loop spans 15 amino acids. CDR1 LGHNA and CDR2 YSLEER come from the germline V gene. Losses at the gene ends were 5 bases for V and 7 bases for J; bases not matched to a gene: 10. The CDR3 bases are TGCGCCAGCAGCTCCGGGACAGGGAAGGGGAATACGCAGTATTTT. Translated: CASSSGTGKGNTQYF.